The 22 T cell receptor beta chains listed next were all sequenced from one sample in a study of blood T cell repertoires in COVID-19. Generated by immunoSEQ multiplex PCR, the TCRdb table keeps only in-frame clones and is missing some. The top ten clones hold under 5.5% of a sample with fewer than 75,000 clones, roughly 92% of them seen once. Sequenced sample: peripheral blood. These receptors all stem from a man aged 50 to 59 with active COVID-19.

This clone appeared once. This chain links TRBV7-3 with TRBJ2-5; TRBD2 matches 8 bases. Germline CDR1 is SGHTA and CDR2 is FQGTGA. Trimming took 4 bases from V and 2 from J; bases not matched to a gene: 3. The CDR3 contains 14 residues. The DNA of the CDR3 is TGTGCCAGCAGCTCCACGGGGGGGCAAGAGACCCAGTACTTC. Amino acids: CASSSTGGQETQYF.

The genes are TRBV6-2 or TRBV6-3 and TRBJ2-1, with TRBD2 identical over 7 bases. Germline loops: CDR1 MNHEY, CDR2 SVGEGT. V was clipped by 2 bases and J by 3 bases; unmatched bases: 4. The length of the CDR3 is 15 residues. CDR3 sequence (DNA): TGTGCCAGCAGTTACGGGGGGGGGTACTACAATGAGCAGTTCTTC. Translation: CASSYGGGYYNEQFF.

This clone was counted once. This rearrangement joins TRBV5-8 to TRBJ1-2; 11 bases agree with TRBD1. CDR1 and CDR2 from the germline V gene are SGHTS and YDEGEE. This CDR3 has 18 residues. The V and J ends lost 1 base and 4 bases, in that order; junction bases with no gene match: 12. The CDR3 is CASSLRGQGARKSYGYTF. In DNA, the CDR3 is TGTGCCAGCAGCTTGCGCGGACAGGGGGCGCGAAAGTCCTATGGCTACACCTTC.

V gene TRBV7-9 combines with J gene TRBJ2-2; TRBD1 aligns across 8 bases. V was pared by 11 bases and J by 2 bases, with 4 bases of the junction left unmatched. CDR3 length: 13 residues. The V gene's germline CDR1 is SEHNR and CDR2 FQNEAQ (reference sequence). The CDR3 DNA follows: TGTGCCGGGGACAGGCATAACACCGGGGAGCTGTTTTTT. Residues: CAGDRHNTGELFF.

The genes are TRBV5-1 and TRBJ2-3; TRBD2 agrees at 13 bases. V lost 0 bases to trimming and J lost 5 bases; unmatched junction nucleotides: 9. Germline lookup yields CDR1 SGHRS and CDR2 YFSETQ. The CDR3 length is 18 residues. The CDR3 nucleotides read TGCGCCAGCAGCTTGGAAGGACTAGCGGGGGTTTTGAAAGATACGCAGTATTTT. It is translated as CASSLEGLAGVLKDTQYF. Looking up the rest from reference TRBV5-1 and TRBJ2-3 gives the full variable domain: KAGVTQTPRYLIKTRGQQVTLSCSPISGHRSVSWYQQTPGQGLQFLFEYFSETQRNKGNFPGRFSGRQFSNSRSEMNVSTLELGDSALYLCASSLEGLAGVLKDTQYFGPGTRLTVL.

V is TRBV4-3 and J is TRBJ2-1; D may be TRBD2 (6 bases). The CDR3 loop spans 16 amino acids. Between the trimmed V and J ends, which lost 0 bases and 0 bases, there was a span of 9 bases. Germline V gene lookup returns CDR1 LGHNA and CDR2 YSLEER. The CDR3 loop reads CASSQDIGSSYNEQFF. The CDR3 region has the DNA TGCGCCAGCAGCCAAGATATCGGGAGCTCCTACAATGAGCAGTTCTTC.

The CDR3 loop is CASSPFDRGRRDTQYF. CDR3 sequence (DNA): TGTGCCAGCAGCCCATTCGACAGGGGGCGCCGGGATACGCAGTATTTT. This rearrangement joins TRBV9 to TRBJ2-3, with TRBD1 identical over 10 bases. Germline V gene lookup returns CDR1 SGDLS and CDR2 YYNGEE. The V and J ends lost 4 bases and 6 bases, in that order; junction bases with no gene match: 11. CDR3 length: 16 amino acids.

This sequence joins TRBV5-1 and TRBJ1-6; D is ambiguous. Germline CDR1 SGHRS, CDR2 YFSETQ. The CDR3 extends over 15 amino acids. V was shortened by 0 bases and J by 9 bases, with 13 bases between the two germline ends. The CDR3 loop reads CASSLAGRERSPLHF. CDR3 nucleotides: TGCGCCAGCAGCTTGGCGGGCCGGGAACGTTCACCCCTCCACTTT.

This clone was found once. The chain employs TRBV2 and TRBJ2-2, with TRBD1 as a possible D gene (6 bases). This CDR3 comprises 12 residues. CDR1 SNHLY and CDR2 FYNNEI come from the germline V gene. The V end was cut by 8 bases, the J end by 8 bases, with 12 bases between. CDR3 coding DNA: TGTGCCAGCTCACAGGGCCCTGGGGAGCTGTTTTTT. As protein: CASSQGPGELFF.

The chain carries TRBV12-3 or TRBV12-4 and TRBJ1-1; 8 bases match TRBD1. This CDR3 comprises 13 residues. V shed 6 bases and J 9 bases; nucleotides not matched to a gene: 9. DNA of the CDR3: TGTGCCAGCAGATTTCCAGGGGGCAAGAAAGCTTTCTTT. As protein: CASRFPGGKKAFF.

The chain couples TRBV24-1 to TRBJ1-5; D perhaps matches TRBD1 (6 bases). The CDR3 is 15 residues long. Per germline, CDR1 KGHDR and CDR2 SFDVKD. The ends were cut back, 7 bases at V and 6 bases at J, with 18 bases in the middle. In nucleotides, the CDR3 is TGTGCCACCAGCTTGGCAGGGGAGTCCAGTCAGCCCCAGCATTTT. Translation gives CATSLAGESSQPQHF.

This clone was found once. The rearrangement links TRBV5-4 to TRBJ2-1; 8 bases map to TRBD2. In germline, CDR1 is SGHNT, CDR2 YYREEE (reference sequence). V was clipped by 7 bases and J by 9 bases; unmatched bases: 12. The CDR3 runs 14 residues. The CDR3 reads CASHSRGGPSEQFF. CDR3 bases: TGTGCCAGCCACTCCCGGGGGGGGCCGAGTGAGCAGTTCTTC.

V is TRBV7-9 and J is TRBJ2-5; perhaps TRBD2 as D (5 bases). This CDR3 region has 14 residues. Looked up from germline, CDR1 is SEHNR and CDR2 is FQNEAQ (reference sequence). V gave up 1 base and J gave up 5 bases, with 11 bases separating them. The CDR3 loop is CASSLVRTQETQYF. CDR3 DNA: TGTGCCAGCAGCTTAGTCAGGACTCAGGAGACCCAGTACTTC.

This clone was observed once. V usage is TRBV4-1 and J usage is TRBJ2-1; 9 bases align to TRBD2. V shed 3 bases and J 5 bases; nucleotides not matched to a gene: 5. The germline V gene has CDR1 MGHRA and CDR2 YSYEKL. This CDR3 spans 15 amino acids. The CDR3 is CASSHPTSGNNEQFF. The CDR3 nucleotides are TGCGCCAGCAGCCATCCGACTAGCGGTAACAATGAGCAGTTCTTC.

This chain joins TRBV5-6 and TRBJ2-2; D is possibly TRBD1 (6 bases). V lost 5 bases and J lost 1, with 9 bases in between. The germline gives CDR1 SGHDT, CDR2 YYEEEE. This CDR3 contains 14 residues. For the CDR3, the DNA is TGTGCCAGCAGACTGACAGGGAACACCGGGGAGCTGTTTTTT. Its protein is CASRLTGNTGELFF.

This rearrangement joins TRBV11-1 to TRBJ1-1, with D possibly being TRBD1 (6 bases). This CDR3 has 12 amino acids. Trimming pared 3 bases from V and 10 bases from J, leaving 12 bases between. Germline V CDR1 and CDR2: SGHAT, FQDESV (reference sequence). CDR3 residues: CASSLRRGPAFF. CDR3 nucleotides: TGTGCCAGCAGCTTGCGCAGGGGACCAGCTTTCTTT. Full variable domain (missing parts from reference TRBV11-1 and TRBJ1-1): EAEVAQSPRYKITEKSQAVAFWCDPISGHATLYWYRQILGQGPELLVQFQDESVVDDSQLPKDRFSAERLKGVDSTLKIQPAELGDSAMYLCASSLRRGPAFFGQGTRLTVV.

V usage is TRBV2 and J usage is TRBJ2-3, with D perhaps matching TRBD2 (5 bases). There are 14 residues in the CDR3. Germline V gives CDR1 SNHLY, CDR2 FYNNEI. Trimming shortened V by 0 bases and J by 8 bases, and 12 bases separated the two germline ends. CDR3 sequence (DNA): TGTGCCAGCAGTGAAGCGGACGGAGAGGGTACGCAGTATTTT. It yields the protein CASSEADGEGTQYF.

This clone showed up just once. This chain's CDR3 is CATSKGLAGVSSYEQYF. CDR3 DNA: TGTGCCACCAGCAAAGGACTAGCGGGGGTGAGCTCCTACGAGCAGTACTTC. This chain uses TRBV15 with TRBJ2-7; 13 bases line up with TRBD2. Trimming cost V 4 bases and J 0 bases; bases outside gene matches: 6. The CDR3 sequence is 17 residues long. From germline, CDR1 is LNHNV and CDR2 YYDKDF (reference sequence).

CDR3 DNA sequence: TGTGCCAGCAGCAACCCCCCGCTGGAGGGGACCTATGGCTACACCTTC. Translating gives CASSNPPLEGTYGYTF. The rearrangement joins TRBV21-1 to TRBJ1-2. TRBV21-1 is recorded as a pseudogene. This CDR3 spans 16 amino acids.

The DNA for the CDR3 is TGTGCCAGCAGCGTAGGACAGGGTAACTATGGCTACACCTTC. Amino acid sequence: CASSVGQGNYGYTF. This rearrangement joins TRBV28 to TRBJ1-2; 8 nucleotides match TRBD1. This CDR3 comprises 14 residues. The germline V gene encodes CDR1 MDHEN and CDR2 SYDVKM. J lost 1 base, V lost 6 bases, and 4 bases had no gene match.

The chain is built from TRBV18 and TRBJ2-2; 10 bases are a match to TRBD2. Germline V gene data show CDR1 as KGHSH and CDR2 as LQKENI. Trimming removed 4 bases from V and 1 base from J; junction bases left unmatched: 3. The CDR3 runs 16 residues. CDR3 residues: CASSLGTSENTGELFF. As DNA, the CDR3 is TGTGCCAGCTCACTTGGGACTAGCGAGAACACCGGGGAGCTGTTTTTT.

V gene TRBV30 combines with J gene TRBJ2-7; tentative D call: TRBD1 (5 bases). Between the trimmed V and J ends, which lost 0 bases and 7 bases, there was a span of 10 bases. Germline V gene data show CDR1 as GTSNPN and CDR2 as SVGIG (reference sequence). The CDR3 runs to 12 residues. CDR3 sequence: CAWSVVHREQYF. The CDR3 nucleotides are TGTGCCTGGAGTGTGGTTCACAGGGAGCAGTACTTC.